A single sample gave rise to the 9 T cell receptor beta chains below, sequenced in a study of tumor-infiltrating lymphocytes in primary liver carcinoma. A constant-region primer served to make TCR beta cDNA from about 0.45 ug total RNA. Slightly modified ARM-PCR, run as three nested multiplex PCR rounds, produced the TCR beta libraries. Two initial PCR rounds of around 10 cycles each paired TRBV1-TRBV30 forward primers with a C-beta reverse primer. TCRdb reprocessed the multiplex PCR reads via MiXCR and lists one record per CDR3 protein. The table records approximately 330,000 distinct CDR3 sequences, less than 70% of them present only once. RNA was extracted from whole blood without cell sorting, alongside germline DNA. The sample consisted of peripheral blood. The receptor set was obtained from a man aged 40-49 years with primary liver carcinoma and hepatitis B virus infection.

This clonotype was observed a few times. The rearrangement uses TRBV14 and TRBJ1-2; maybe TRBD1 (6 bases). Trimming took 0 bases from V and 8 from J, leaving 22 bases between them. The germline V gene encodes CDR1 SGHDN and CDR2 FVKESK. CDR3 length: 17 amino acids. CDR3 region: CASSQESGTHILGGYTF. The CDR3 bases are TGTGCCAGCAGCCAAGAATCCGGGACACACATCCTGGGCGGCTACACCTTC.

V and J are TRBV12-3 or TRBV12-4 and TRBJ1-4; D possibly corresponds to TRBD1 (6 bases). The length of the CDR3 is 13 residues. V shed 7 bases and J shed 7 bases, with 13 bases lying between them. DNA of the CDR3: TGTGCCAGCAACACAGGGTTGCGTGAAAAACTGTTTTTT. Its protein product is CASNTGLREKLFF.

Concerning this clonotype: One end of the junction does not line up with germline, which may come from a read error. The V and J genes are TRBV28 and TRBJ1-1; the D gene is possibly TRBD1 (6 bases). The CDR3 contains 13 residues. Germline assignment: CDR1 MDHEN and CDR2 SYDVKM. CDR3 protein: CASRPGVNTEALF. DNA for the CDR3: TGTGCCAGCAGACCAGGGGTGAACACTGAAGCTCTCTTT. Supplemented by reference TRBV28 and TRBJ1-1, the full variable domain reads DVKVTQSSRYLVKRTGEKVFLECVQDMDHENMFWYRQDPGLGLRLIYFSYDVKMKEKGDIPEGYSVSREKKERFSLILESASTNQTSMYLCASRPGVNTEALFGQGTRLTVV.

J is TRBJ1-1 and V is TRBV5-1; TRBD1 might be the D (5 bases). The CDR3 runs to 14 residues. V was shortened by 2 bases and J by 1 base, with 9 bases between the two germline ends. Per germline, CDR1 SGHRS and CDR2 YFSETQ. CDR3 DNA sequence: TGCGCCAGCAGCTTCTTAGGGGAGAACACTGAAGCTTTCTTT. Its protein product is CASSFLGENTEAFF.

In the case of this clonotype: The junction differs from germline at one of its ends, possibly a read error. V and J are TRBV11-2 and TRBJ1-1; D unclear. In germline, CDR1 is SGHAT, CDR2 FQNNGV. The CDR3 is 15 residues long. Here the CDR3 reads CASSPDARLNTETFF. The CDR3 nucleotides read TGTGCCAGTAGCCCGGACGCACGACTAAACACTGAAACTTTCTTT.

The chain couples TRBV11-1 to TRBJ1-5, with D perhaps matching TRBD1 (6 bases). The CDR3 consists of 15 residues. The V end was cut by 9 bases, the J end by 1 base, with 16 bases between. Germline V gives CDR1 SGHAT, CDR2 FQDESV (reference sequence). The CDR3 DNA follows: TGTGCCAGTAGCCGGGACATGGGAAGCAATCAGCCCCAGCATTTT. This encodes CASSRDMGSNQPQHF.

On this clonotype itself: A clone one base away is much larger, so this may be a read error. The rearrangement links TRBV5-5 to TRBJ2-2, with a tentative D call TRBD1 (5 bases). This CDR3 comprises 13 residues. Per the germline V gene, CDR1 is SGHKS and CDR2 is YYEKEE (reference sequence). The CDR3: CVSSLTVTGELFF. The CDR3 DNA reads TGTGTCAGCAGCTTGACAGTCACCGGGGAGCTGTTTTTT.

This clonotype was found once. Being one base from a much bigger clone, this may be a read error. V and J are TRBV10-3 and TRBJ2-7; D is uncertain. Germline V gene data show CDR1 as ENHRY and CDR2 as SYGVKD. The CDR3 consists of 12 residues. The CDR3 DNA reads TGTGTCACGGCCGAGACGGGCCACGAGCAGTACTTC. It translates to CVTAETGHEQYF.

Concerning this clonotype: At one of its ends the junction is not consistent with the germline gene, which may arise from a read error. CDR3 amino acids: CTSSFTGSNTGEPFF. The CDR3 DNA sequence: TGTACCAGCAGCTTTACGGGATCGAACACCGGGGAGCCGTTTTTT. The V gene is TRBV11-2, the J gene TRBJ2-2; possibly TRBD2 for D (5 bases). CDR3 length equals 15 residues. The germline V gene has CDR1 SGHAT and CDR2 FQNNGV.